The 31 T cell receptor beta chains reported below all come from one sample, sequenced in a study of response to subunit inactivated influenza vaccine. TCRdb reprocessed the RT-PCR reads via MiXCR and lists one record per CDR3 protein. Of around 750,000 distinct CDR3 sequences in the sample, approximately 21% were seen once. The material was PBMCs from blood, obtained roughly 5 days after vaccination. Receptors originate from a man aged 50-60 years who received an inactivated influenza vaccine.

Only a few counts were recorded for this clonotype. The genes are TRBV27 and TRBJ2-2, with TRBD2 matching over 7 bases. The V segment lost 2 bases and the J segment 5 bases; nucleotides outside the gene matches: 11. This CDR3 contains 17 residues. Per the germline V gene, CDR1 is MNHEY and CDR2 is SMNVEV (reference sequence). CDR3 protein: CASSLVPGLPVTGELFF. CDR3 coding DNA: TGTGCCAGCAGTTTAGTTCCGGGACTACCTGTAACCGGGGAGCTGTTTTTT.

This clonotype was counted only a few times. The genes are TRBV30 and TRBJ1-3; D ambiguous. V lost 6 bases and J lost 2, with 14 bases in between. Germline CDR1 GTSNPN, CDR2 SVGIG (reference sequence). CDR3 length: 14 residues. CDR3 loop: CACQEAYAGNTIYF. CDR3 bases: TGTGCCTGCCAAGAGGCCTATGCTGGAAACACCATATATTTT.

In this sample, this clonotype turned up a few times. This chain uses TRBV6-2 or TRBV6-3 with TRBJ2-7; the D gene is possibly TRBD1 (6 bases). Germline V gene data show CDR1 as MNHEY and CDR2 as SVGEGT. The CDR3 is made up of 12 amino acids. V was cut by 2 bases and J by 9 bases, with 11 bases left in between. This CDR3 reads CASSYQGNSQYF. The CDR3 DNA sequence: TGTGCCAGCAGTTACCAGGGGAATTCGCAGTACTTC.

In regard to this clonotype: Mismatch with germline at one junction end may stem from a read error. This chain connects TRBV7-6 to TRBJ2-3, with a possible D match to TRBD2 (6 bases). Germline V lookup: CDR1 SGHVS, CDR2 FNYEAQ. CDR3 length: 14 amino acids. The CDR3 loop is CASSPQEGTDTQYF. In DNA form, the CDR3 reads TGTGCCAGCAGCCCGCAGGAGGGCACGGATACGCAGTATTTT. Together with reference TRBV7-6 and TRBJ2-3, the CDR3 gives the full variable domain: GAGVSQSPRYKVTKRGQDVALRCDPISGHVSLYWYRQALGQGPEFLTYFNYEAQQDKSGLPNDRFSAERPEGSISTLTIQRTEQRDSAMYRCASSPQEGTDTQYFGPGTRLTVL.

V is TRBV29-1 and J is TRBJ2-2; 7 nucleotides match TRBD2. V gave up 5 bases and J gave up 1 base; unmatched junction bases: 4. CDR1 and CDR2 (germline): SQVTM, ANQGSEA. CDR3 size: 14 residues. CDR3 sequence: CSVSTSQNTGELFF. CDR3 in DNA: TGCAGCGTTTCGACTAGCCAGAACACCGGGGAGCTGTTTTTT.

The chain joins TRBV7-2 to TRBJ2-7; the D is unclear. With 2 bases removed from V and 4 bases from J, the gap between germline ends came to 18 bases. The length of the CDR3 is 16 residues. The germline V gene has CDR1 SGHTA and CDR2 FQGNSA. Here the CDR3 reads CASSLLPQPPIYEQYF. Here the CDR3 DNA reads TGTGCCAGCAGCTTATTGCCCCAACCGCCCATATACGAGCAGTACTTC.

The chain employs TRBV5-1 and TRBJ2-1; 8 bases map to TRBD2. The CDR3 covers 16 residues. The germline CDR1 and CDR2 sequences are SGHRS and YFSETQ. Losses at the gene ends were 4 bases for V and 2 bases for J; bases not matched to a gene: 8. The CDR3 spells CASSPKVAGPYNEQFF. CDR3 coding DNA: TGCGCCAGCAGCCCTAAGGTAGCGGGACCCTACAATGAGCAGTTCTTC.

CDR3 residues: CASSTYHSDNSPLHF. Here the CDR3 DNA reads TGTGCCAGCAGCACATACCACAGTGATAATTCACCCCTCCACTTT. The chain couples TRBV5-4 to TRBJ1-6; no definite D call. Trimming removed 4 bases at V and 5 bases at J, with 13 bases between. The CDR3 is 15 residues long. Germline V lookup: CDR1 SGHNT, CDR2 YYREEE (reference sequence).

The rearrangement joins TRBV5-1 to TRBJ2-3, with 8 positions matching TRBD2. V trimming: 2 bases; J trimming: 2 bases; junction bases outside the gene matches: 7. From germline, CDR1 is SGHRS and CDR2 YFSETQ. This CDR3 region has 16 residues. CDR3 DNA sequence: TGCGCCAGCAGCTTTGGACTAGCACGCCTCACAGATACGCAGTATTTT. Amino acids: CASSFGLARLTDTQYF. The full variable domain, with the rest looked up from reference TRBV5-1 and TRBJ2-3, is KAGVTQTPRYLIKTRGQQVTLSCSPISGHRSVSWYQQTPGQGLQFLFEYFSETQRNKGNFPGRFSGRQFSNSRSEMNVSTLELGDSALYLCASSFGLARLTDTQYFGPGTRLTVL.

This sequence joins TRBV29-1 and TRBJ2-7, with 8 bases fitting TRBD1. The V segment lost 6 bases and the J segment 5 bases; nucleotides outside the gene matches: 6. The CDR3 length is 12 residues. Germline values: CDR1 SQVTM, CDR2 ANQGSEA. The CDR3 DNA follows: TGCAGCGTCTATCAGGGGGCTGACGAGCAGTACTTC. It codes for CSVYQGADEQYF.

This clonotype was detected only a few times. The V and J genes are TRBV5-5 and TRBJ1-5; 8 bases line up with TRBD1. Germline trimming cut 0 bases from V and 2 bases from J; bases unmatched to any gene: 7. CDR3 length: 17 amino acids. Per germline, CDR1 SGHKS and CDR2 YYEKEE (reference sequence). The CDR3 protein is CASSLAPSRGRNQPQHF. For the CDR3, the DNA is TGTGCCAGCAGCTTGGCCCCCAGCAGGGGGCGCAATCAGCCCCAGCATTTT.

This chain uses TRBV29-1 with TRBJ2-1, with D tentatively TRBD2 (6 bases). This CDR3 contains 12 residues. The V end was cut by 7 bases, the J end by 0 bases, with 7 bases between. In germline, CDR1 is SQVTM, CDR2 ANQGSEA. CDR3 in DNA: TGCAGCGGGGACTCCTCCTACAATGAGCAGTTCTTC. Its protein is CSGDSSYNEQFF.

This clonotype was seen many times. The J gene is TRBJ2-7, the V gene TRBV7-2, with 7 positions matching TRBD1. After removal of 6 bases from V and 0 bases from J, the junction contained 5 bases not matched to a gene. The CDR3 runs 14 residues. Germline V CDR1 and CDR2: SGHTA, FQGNSA. As DNA, the CDR3 is TGTGCCAGCAGTTCTCGACAGGGCTCCTACGAGCAGTACTTC. Its protein product is CASSSRQGSYEQYF. Variable domain in full (rest from reference TRBV7-2 and TRBJ2-7): GAGVSQSPSNKVTEKGKDVELRCDPISGHTALYWYRQSLGQGLEFLIYFQGNSAPDKSGLPSDRFSAERTGGSVSTLTIQRTQQEDSAVYLCASSSRQGSYEQYFGPGTRLTVT.

The chain recombines TRBV20-1 with TRBJ2-1; 12 bases agree with TRBD1. The CDR3 is 16 residues long. After removal of 0 bases from V and 4 bases from J, the junction contained 4 bases not matched to a gene. Germline V gives CDR1 DFQATT, CDR2 SNEGSKA (reference sequence). The CDR3 DNA follows: TGCAGTGCTAGAGATTCGGGACAGGGGGCTTACAATGAGCAGTTCTTC. Its protein product is CSARDSGQGAYNEQFF.

This chain uses TRBV5-1 with TRBJ2-5; D unresolved. In germline, CDR1 is SGHRS, CDR2 YFSETQ. The CDR3 contains 14 residues. V lost 0 bases, J lost 0 bases, and 6 bases lay in between. In DNA, the CDR3 is TGCGCCAGCAGCTTGGAAGCGTACCAAGAGACCCAGTACTTC. Its protein product is CASSLEAYQETQYF.

There are a few counts of this clonotype. J is TRBJ2-5 and V is TRBV6-4, with D possibly matching TRBD1 (6 bases). CDR3 length equals 13 residues. Trimming pared 5 bases from V and 7 bases from J, leaving 14 bases between. The germline V gene has CDR1 MRHNA and CDR2 SNTAGT. As DNA, the CDR3 is TGTGCCAGCAGTCAAACAGGGAAGGGGACCCAGTACTTC. It specifies CASSQTGKGTQYF.

The rearrangement links TRBV20-1 to TRBJ2-5; maybe TRBD2 (6 bases). The V end lost 5 bases, the J end lost 3 bases, and 19 bases lay between the germline ends. The CDR3 runs to 15 residues. The V gene's germline CDR1 is DFQATT and CDR2 SNEGSKA (reference sequence). The CDR3 DNA follows: TGCAGTGCTCCGACACCTGGCGGGAAAAAAGAGACCCAGTACTTC. This encodes CSAPTPGGKKETQYF.

CDR3 coding DNA: TGTGCCAGCAGCGTAGGACAGGGGACATCCTACGAGCAGTTCTTC. This codes for CASSVGQGTSYEQFF. The V gene is TRBV7-6, the J gene TRBJ2-7; 9 bases are a match to TRBD1. Judging by the DNA end, TRBJ2-1 fits better; the J call may be wrong. The V gene's germline CDR1 is SGHVS and CDR2 FNYEAQ. The CDR3 totals 15 residues.

This clonotype was observed a handful of times. The chain employs TRBV27 and TRBJ1-5; a possible D gene is TRBD1 (6 bases). The CDR3 length is 15 residues. V lost 2 bases and J lost 4, with 12 bases in between. The V gene's germline CDR1 is MNHEY and CDR2 SMNVEV (reference sequence). DNA for the CDR3: TGTGCCAGCAGTTTAGCAGGGGCCATTAATCAGCCCCAGCATTTT. Its translation is CASSLAGAINQPQHF.

This clonotype turned up a few times. The J gene is TRBJ1-1, the V gene TRBV6-5; D is possibly TRBD1 (5 bases). The CDR3 spans 16 residues. Germline assignment: CDR1 MNHEY and CDR2 SVGAGI. The V end was cut by 0 bases, the J end by 3 bases, with 14 bases between. The CDR3 protein is CASSYSWGKADTEAFF. The CDR3 coding sequence is TGTGCCAGCAGTTACTCGTGGGGGAAGGCTGACACTGAAGCTTTCTTT.

V gene TRBV29-1 combines with J gene TRBJ2-7, with D perhaps TRBD1 (7 bases). V shed 6 bases and J shed 3 bases, with 12 bases lying between them. The CDR3 contains 12 residues. The germline V gene has CDR1 SQVTM and CDR2 ANQGSEA. The DNA for the CDR3 is TGCAGCGTGGTGCAGGGGGGCTACGAGCAGTACTTC. It yields the protein CSVVQGGYEQYF.

This clonotype was seen more than once but under ten times. This rearrangement joins TRBV4-2 to TRBJ2-2; 9 positions match TRBD2. Trimming at V came to 3 bases and at J to 1 base, leaving 3 bases not matched to a gene. The CDR3 totals 16 residues. CDR1 and CDR2 (germline): LGHNA, YNFKEQ. The CDR3: CASSQKAGGNTGELFF. The CDR3 DNA is TGTGCCAGCAGCCAGAAAGCGGGAGGGAACACCGGGGAGCTGTTTTTT.

A few counts support this clonotype. The J gene is TRBJ2-6, the V gene TRBV6-5, with D unresolved. V lost 0 bases, J lost 0 bases, and 9 bases lay in between. Germline V gene lookup returns CDR1 MNHEY and CDR2 SVGAGI. This CDR3 region has 17 residues. The CDR3 here is CASSYSLQRSGANVLTF. In DNA, the CDR3 is TGTGCCAGCAGTTACTCTCTTCAACGCTCTGGGGCCAACGTCCTGACTTTC.

This clonotype appeared a few times. The chain carries TRBV12-3 or TRBV12-4 and TRBJ2-2; D is unclear. The CDR3 totals 15 residues. V gave up 3 bases and J gave up 0 bases, with 8 bases separating them. CDR3 DNA sequence: TGTGCCAGCAGTTTTGTGACGCCGAACACCGGGGAGCTGTTTTTT. Amino acid sequence: CASSFVTPNTGELFF.

V is TRBV5-1 and J is TRBJ2-5; 8 nucleotides line up with TRBD2. CDR1 is SGHRS, CDR2 YFSETQ, per germline. After removal of 1 base from V and 4 bases from J, the junction contained 9 bases not matched to a gene. The CDR3 loop spans 16 amino acids. CDR3 sequence: CASSLIYLTSVETQYF. The CDR3 coding sequence is TGCGCCAGCAGCTTGATTTATTTGACTAGCGTAGAGACCCAGTACTTC.

This clonotype was found once. The genes are TRBV29-1 and TRBJ2-3, with 14 bases fitting TRBD2. The J segment lost 6 bases and the V segment lost 8 bases, leaving 10 bases of the junction unmatched. This CDR3 has 15 amino acids. Looked up from germline, CDR1 is SQVTM and CDR2 is ANQGSEA. CDR3 bases: TGCAGCTCACTGACCGGGACTAGCGGGGGTGATACGCAGTATTTT. Translation gives CSSLTGTSGGDTQYF.

The chain recombines TRBV12-3 or TRBV12-4 with TRBJ1-6, with unresolved D. Trimming removed 1 base from V and 10 bases from J, with 11 bases in between. The CDR3 extends over 14 amino acids. This chain's CDR3 is CASSLGQVGSPLHF. The CDR3 region has the DNA TGTGCCAGCAGTTTAGGGCAGGTTGGGTCACCCCTCCACTTT.

This clonotype was picked up a small number of times. The gene calls are TRBV12-3 or TRBV12-4 and TRBJ1-1, with D possibly being TRBD1 (6 bases). V lost 6 bases to trimming and J lost 5 bases, with 25 bases between them. The CDR3 loop spans 17 amino acids. The CDR3 reads CASSPIPIKTQGTEAFF. As DNA, the CDR3 is TGTGCCAGCAGCCCTATCCCCATCAAAACTCAGGGGACTGAAGCTTTCTTT.

There are many counts of this clonotype. The CDR3 here is CASSLPGLAANEQFF. Written as DNA, the CDR3 is TGCGCCAGCAGTCTTCCGGGACTAGCGGCCAATGAGCAGTTCTTC. The gene calls are TRBV10-2 and TRBJ2-1; TRBD2 agrees at 11 bases. Germline loops: CDR1 WSHSY, CDR2 SAAADI. The CDR3 is 15 residues long. J was trimmed by 6 bases and V by 5 bases; bases with no gene match: 6.

The gene calls are TRBV7-2 and TRBJ1-5; TRBD1 might be the D (6 bases). This CDR3 has 13 residues. V was cut by 5 bases and J by 6 bases, with 11 bases left in between. CDR1 SGHTA and CDR2 FQGNSA come from the germline V gene. The CDR3 DNA sequence: TGTGCCAGCAGCACCTGGACAGCTCAGCCCCAGCATTTT. It codes for CASSTWTAQPQHF.

The chain is built from TRBV7-2 and TRBJ2-7; the match to TRBD2 covers 7 bases. The J segment lost 4 bases and the V segment lost 5 bases, leaving 8 bases of the junction unmatched. Germline-derived CDR1 and CDR2 are SGHTA and FQGNSA. The CDR3 spans 14 residues. The CDR3 loop is CASSPSAGKYEQYF. The CDR3, as DNA: TGTGCCAGCAGCCCCTCAGCGGGAAAATACGAGCAGTACTTC.